A single sample is the source of the 9 T cell receptor beta chains below, sequenced in a study of somatic mutations in cytotoxic T cells in rheumatoid arthritis. The repertoire was sequenced with immunoSEQ multiplex PCR; TCRdb's copy has only in-frame clones and lacks some. In the table there are some 14,000 clones, over 60% of which are singletons. Sequencing was done on a sample of CD8+ T cells sorted from blood. These receptors were taken from an adult with rheumatoid arthritis.

J is TRBJ2-3 and V is TRBV29-1; a weak D match, TRBD1 (6 bases). Germline V gene lookup returns CDR1 SQVTM and CDR2 ANQGSEA. The V end lost 2 bases, the J end lost 4 bases, and 10 bases lay between the germline ends. The CDR3 runs to 13 residues. DNA for the CDR3: TGCAGCGTTGAATCACAGGGACCAGATACGCAGTATTTT. The encoded protein is CSVESQGPDTQYF.

This clone was seen a single time. The chain joins TRBV2 to TRBJ2-5; D remains ambiguous. V was pared by 1 base and J by 5 bases, with 11 bases between. CDR1 is SNHLY and CDR2 is FYNNEI in the germline V gene. There are 14 residues in the CDR3. The CDR3 bases are TGTGCCAGCAGTGAAGAGTTGAACCTGGAGACCCAGTACTTC. Protein product: CASSEELNLETQYF.

The table lists this clone with a count of one. The V gene is TRBV7-9, the J gene TRBJ2-1; 9 bases match TRBD1. The CDR3 runs to 15 residues. The V gene's germline CDR1 is SEHNR and CDR2 FQNEAQ (reference sequence). The V segment lost 3 bases and the J segment 5 bases; nucleotides outside the gene matches: 5. The CDR3 DNA follows: TGTGCCAGCAGCTTCACAGGGGGCGAGCACAATGAGCAGTTCTTC. Its translation: CASSFTGGEHNEQFF.

The chain recombines TRBV4-2 with TRBJ2-7; 15 nucleotides align to TRBD2. The CDR3 runs to 17 residues. Trimming removed 4 bases from V and 2 bases from J; junction bases left unmatched: 6. In germline, CDR1 is LGHNA, CDR2 YNFKEQ. Here the CDR3 reads CASSLGLAGGPPYEQYF. CDR3 DNA: TGTGCCAGCAGCCTCGGACTAGCGGGAGGGCCCCCCTACGAGCAGTACTTC.

In its sample, this clone was seen once. The rearrangement links TRBV6-4 to TRBJ2-1; the match to TRBD2 covers 13 bases. The J segment lost 0 bases and the V segment lost 6 bases, leaving 8 bases of the junction unmatched. Germline CDR1 is MRHNA and CDR2 is SNTAGT. The CDR3 is made up of 18 amino acids. The CDR3 DNA reads TGTGCCAGCAGCTCCGGGACTAGCGGGACTAGCTCCTACAATGAGCAGTTCTTC. Translation: CASSSGTSGTSSYNEQFF.

The chain combines TRBV19 with TRBJ2-2; TRBD1 agrees at 10 bases. The germline V gene has CDR1 LNHDA and CDR2 SQIVND (reference sequence). This CDR3 region has 16 residues. J gave up 6 bases and V 8 bases, and 12 bases lay outside the gene matches. The CDR3 loop is CASEDRGRGEAGELFF. Written as DNA, the CDR3 is TGTGCCAGTGAAGACAGGGGGCGCGGAGAGGCCGGGGAGCTGTTTTTT.

Only a few counts were recorded for this clone. The chain combines TRBV10-2 with TRBJ2-7, with D hard to call. This CDR3 region has 13 residues. Germline assignment: CDR1 WSHSY and CDR2 SAAADI. V dropped 10 bases and J dropped 5 bases, with 18 bases sitting between them. This CDR3 is CATQDGRSNEQYF. The CDR3 nucleotides read TGCGCCACCCAAGACGGGCGATCAAACGAGCAGTACTTC.

J is TRBJ2-3 and V is TRBV2, with TRBD2 matching over 11 bases. This CDR3 is 19 amino acids long. V lost 6 bases, J lost 7 bases, and 21 bases stayed unmatched. Germline V CDR1 and CDR2: SNHLY, FYNNEI. The CDR3 DNA sequence: TGTGCCAGCAGGATGGGCCCGACTAGCGGGGAGCCAATTGGATATACGCAGTATTTT. It encodes CASRMGPTSGEPIGYTQYF.

This clone is medium-sized in the sample. In DNA form, the CDR3 reads TGTGCCAGCAGCTTGACCCATGGACAGTATGAAAAACTGTTTTTT. The encoded protein is CASSLTHGQYEKLFF. The chain employs TRBV5-8 and TRBJ1-4; tentative D call: TRBD1 (6 bases). Looked up from germline, CDR1 is SGHTS and CDR2 is YDEGEE. The CDR3 sequence is 15 residues long. V lost 1 base and J lost 6, with 13 bases in between.